Below, 30 T cell receptor beta chains from the same sample are listed, as sequenced in a study of immune evolution from preneoplasia to lung adenocarcinoma. Only in-frame clones appear in the TCRdb table, and some are missing; sequencing was by immunoSEQ multiplex PCR. The sample consists of about 14,000 clones, 85% of them appearing once. What was sequenced was FFPE lung adenocarcinoma in situ tissue. All receptors derive from a donor aged 70 or older with lung adenocarcinoma.

In nucleotides, the CDR3 is TGTGCCAGCAGCGTAAACCGGGCACCTAATGAAAAACTGTTTTTT. Translating it yields CASSVNRAPNEKLFF. V is TRBV9 and J is TRBJ1-4; no definite D call. This CDR3 has 15 residues. CDR1 SGDLS and CDR2 YYNGEE come from the germline V gene. Trimming took 1 base from V and 3 from J, leaving 10 bases between them.

The chain recombines TRBV11-2 with TRBJ1-1; D unclear. Trimming shortened V by 5 bases and J by 0 bases, and 16 bases separated the two germline ends. CDR1 is SGHAT and CDR2 is FQNNGV in the germline V gene. The CDR3 contains 16 residues. The CDR3 nucleotides read TGTGCCAGCAGCAAACCGAGGAACACCTTGAACACTGAAGCTTTCTTT. Its translation: CASSKPRNTLNTEAFF.

This CDR3 is CSVGNSGEGEQYF. The CDR3 DNA sequence: TGCAGCGTTGGAAACAGTGGGGAAGGGGAGCAGTACTTC. The V and J genes are TRBV29-1 and TRBJ2-7; D is uncertain. This CDR3 is 13 amino acids long. The V end was cut by 4 bases, the J end by 7 bases, with 17 bases between. CDR1 is SQVTM, CDR2 ANQGSEA, per germline.

This clone has a handful of counts. The V call is TRBV10-3, the J call TRBJ1-2; 8 nucleotides align to TRBD1. The CDR3 loop spans 14 amino acids. J gave up 2 bases and V 8 bases, and 7 bases lay outside the gene matches. CDR1 and CDR2 from the germline V gene are ENHRY and SYGVKD. The CDR3 reads CAIGGTGSNYGYTF. The CDR3 DNA follows: TGTGCCATCGGGGGGACAGGCTCGAACTATGGCTACACCTTC.

The genes are TRBV7-9 and TRBJ2-1, with 10 bases aligning to TRBD2. CDR3 size: 15 residues. CDR1 SEHNR and CDR2 FQNEAQ come from the germline V gene (reference sequence). J gave up 8 bases and V 5 bases, and 9 bases lay outside the gene matches. CDR3 bases: TGTGCCAGCAGCACCGCTAGCGGGAGTCATTATGAGCAGTTCTTC. This gives the protein CASSTASGSHYEQFF.

V usage is TRBV4-3 and J usage is TRBJ2-5, with D possibly matching TRBD2 (6 bases). Judging by the DNA end, TRBJ2-7 fits better; the J call may be wrong. CDR1 and CDR2 (germline): LGHNA, YSLEER. This CDR3 spans 16 amino acids. CDR3 in amino acids: CASSQEYGSGSYEQYF. CDR3 DNA: TGCGCCAGCAGCCAAGAGTACGGGAGTGGATCCTACGAGCAGTACTTC.

This chain connects TRBV19 to TRBJ2-2, with TRBD2 identical over 13 bases. The CDR3 consists of 18 residues. Germline CDR1 is LNHDA and CDR2 is SQIVND (reference sequence). V trimming: 4 bases; J trimming: 5 bases; junction bases outside the gene matches: 10. DNA for the CDR3: TGTGCCAGTAGTACTAAATGGACTAGCGGGAGACAAACCGGGGAGCTGTTTTTT. Translated, it gives CASSTKWTSGRQTGELFF.

This sequence joins TRBV30 and TRBJ1-5, with D uncertain. Germline V gene lookup returns CDR1 GTSNPN and CDR2 SVGIG (reference sequence). This CDR3 has 14 amino acids. Deletions cut 0 bases from V and 4 bases from J, with 10 bases between. The CDR3 loop reads CAWSVDNSNQPQHF. The CDR3 nucleotides read TGTGCCTGGAGTGTAGACAACTCGAATCAGCCCCAGCATTTT.

The chain couples TRBV30 to TRBJ2-3; D is unclear. V dropped 5 bases and J dropped 6 bases, with 18 bases sitting between them. The CDR3 length is 14 residues. The germline V gene has CDR1 GTSNPN and CDR2 SVGIG (reference sequence). The CDR3 region is CAWSLGDPKDTQYF. The CDR3 DNA sequence: TGTGCCTGGTCCCTGGGCGACCCTAAGGATACGCAGTATTTT.

V is TRBV5-4 and J is TRBJ1-1; D is ambiguous. The V gene lost 4 bases and the J gene lost 5 bases, with 21 bases spanning the gap. Germline loops: CDR1 SGHNT, CDR2 YYREEE (reference sequence). The CDR3 contains 16 residues. DNA of the CDR3: TGTGCCAGCAGCCGAGTTACATGGCGGCGAAAGACTGAAGCTTTCTTT. Translated, it gives CASSRVTWRRKTEAFF.

The V gene is TRBV27, the J gene TRBJ2-1, with D perhaps assigned TRBD1 or TRBD2 (5 bases each). CDR1 is MNHEY, CDR2 SMNVEV, per germline (reference sequence). The CDR3 runs to 14 residues. V gave up 5 bases and J gave up 6 bases, with 14 bases separating them. The CDR3 reads CASSPGPAFNEQFF. Here the CDR3 DNA reads TGTGCCAGCAGTCCGGGACCAGCATTCAATGAGCAGTTCTTC.

J is TRBJ2-3 and V is TRBV5-5; D unresolved. CDR1 is SGHKS and CDR2 is YYEKEE in the germline V gene (reference sequence). V was trimmed by 0 bases and J by 6 bases, leaving 8 bases between them. This CDR3 contains 13 residues. CDR3 DNA: TGTGCCAGCAGCTTGGCAGATTCGGATACGCAGTATTTT. This sequence encodes CASSLADSDTQYF.

The gene calls are TRBV7-2 and TRBJ2-3, with D perhaps TRBD1 or TRBD2 (5 bases each). This CDR3 is 15 amino acids long. The germline V gene has CDR1 SGHTA and CDR2 FQGNSA. The ends were cut back, 3 bases at V and 3 bases at J, with 13 bases in the middle. The chain's CDR3 is CASSFRDPRTDTQYF. CDR3 DNA: TGTGCCAGCAGCTTTAGGGACCCCCGGACAGATACGCAGTATTTT.

This chain's CDR3 is CASSKNRRWGPTYEQYF. CDR3 nucleotide sequence: TGTGCCAGCAGCAAAAATCGCAGGTGGGGTCCTACCTACGAGCAGTACTTC. This chain uses TRBV21-1 with TRBJ2-7. TRBV21-1 is noted as a pseudogene. The CDR3 is 17 residues long.

Of note for this clone: The same CDR3 also results from other DNA sequences found in this sample. This chain uses TRBV7-9 with TRBJ1-1; D gene ambiguous. The CDR3 consists of 13 residues. Deletions cut 5 bases from V and 0 bases from J, with 7 bases between. In germline, CDR1 is SEHNR, CDR2 FQNEAQ (reference sequence). CDR3 residues: CASSLDMNTEAFF. The CDR3 bases are TGTGCCAGCAGCCTAGACATGAACACTGAAGCTTTCTTT.

The chain uses TRBV15 and TRBJ2-7; weak D call: TRBD1 (6 bases). The CDR3 runs 12 residues. Germline V gives CDR1 LNHNV, CDR2 YYDKDF (reference sequence). Trimming shortened V by 0 bases and J by 7 bases, and 7 bases separated the two germline ends. The CDR3 sequence: CATSRDTGEQYF. CDR3 coding DNA: TGTGCCACCAGCAGAGATACAGGGGAGCAGTACTTC.

The chain uses TRBV6-5 and TRBJ1-2; D call uncertain. The CDR3 covers 13 residues. V lost 4 bases to trimming and J lost 4 bases, with 10 bases between them. The germline V gene encodes CDR1 MNHEY and CDR2 SVGAGI. The CDR3 DNA is TGTGCCAGCAGTTCTTATGGGAGCTATGGCTACACCTTC. Translating gives CASSSYGSYGYTF.

The chain joins TRBV28 to TRBJ1-2; possible D gene TRBD1, 6 bases. The germline V gene has CDR1 MDHEN and CDR2 SYDVKM. Trimming pared 10 bases from V and 4 bases from J, leaving 19 bases between. CDR3 length equals 14 residues. The CDR3 region is CATNLPGAVYGYTF. The DNA for the CDR3 is TGTGCCACCAACCTCCCGGGGGCAGTCTATGGCTACACCTTC.

This clone was counted between two and nine times. This sequence joins TRBV2 and TRBJ2-1; D gene unclear. The CDR3 covers 15 residues. The V end was cut by 4 bases, the J end by 8 bases, with 18 bases between. Germline values: CDR1 SNHLY, CDR2 FYNNEI. CDR3 protein: CASSAGGAIVDEQFF. CDR3 bases: TGTGCCAGCAGTGCCGGCGGAGCGATTGTAGATGAGCAGTTCTTC.

This rearrangement joins TRBV4-2 to TRBJ1-2; 8 bases match TRBD1. The V gene's germline CDR1 is LGHNA and CDR2 YNFKEQ. The trim removed 1 base at V and 4 bases at J, leaving 11 bases unmatched. CDR3 length: 17 residues. The CDR3 protein is CASSQVRLGQGGYGYTF. The CDR3 coding sequence is TGTGCCAGCAGCCAAGTACGACTTGGACAGGGAGGCTATGGCTACACCTTC.

This chain joins TRBV9 and TRBJ1-4, with TRBD1 identical over 8 bases. Germline V gives CDR1 SGDLS, CDR2 YYNGEE. The CDR3 runs 15 residues. J lost 6 bases, V lost 2 bases, and 6 bases had no gene match. The CDR3 nucleotides read TGTGCCAGCAGCGTCGGACAGGGAGTGGATGAAAAACTGTTTTTT. Translated: CASSVGQGVDEKLFF. The variable domain in full, completed from reference TRBV9 and TRBJ1-4, reads DSGVTQTPKHLITATGQRVTLRCSPRSGDLSVYWYQQSLDQGLQFLIQYYNGEERAKGNILERFSAQQFPDLHSELNLSSLELGDSALYFCASSVGQGVDEKLFFGSGTQLSVL.

This sequence joins TRBV10-3 and TRBJ1-5; possibly TRBD1 for D (5 bases). The V gene lost 2 bases and the J gene lost 4 bases, with 6 bases spanning the gap. Germline V gene data show CDR1 as ENHRY and CDR2 as SYGVKD. The CDR3 loop spans 13 amino acids. The CDR3 region has the DNA TGTGCCATCAGTGAGACAGGTAATCAGCCCCAGCATTTT. Protein product: CAISETGNQPQHF.

This clone showed up just once. This chain uses TRBV4-1 with TRBJ1-1; D ambiguous. With 1 base removed from V and 8 bases from J, the gap between germline ends came to 8 bases. Germline CDR1 is MGHRA and CDR2 is YSYEKL. The CDR3 extends over 12 amino acids. The DNA of the CDR3 is TGCGCCAGCAGCCAAGGTGGAATCGAAGCTTTCTTT. Translating it yields CASSQGGIEAFF.

The sample holds a few counts of this clone. This chain uses TRBV6-5 with TRBJ1-1, with 7 bases aligning to TRBD1. The CDR3 is 13 amino acids. CDR1 is MNHEY, CDR2 SVGAGI, per germline. Trimming removed 0 bases from V and 7 bases from J; junction bases left unmatched: 2. DNA for the CDR3: TGTGCCAGCAGTTACTCGGGACAGAATGAAGCTTTCTTT. This sequence encodes CASSYSGQNEAFF.

This clone was observed once. The V call is TRBV7-9, the J call TRBJ2-7, with TRBD1 identical over 7 bases. The germline gives CDR1 SEHNR, CDR2 FQNEAQ (reference sequence). Trimming at V came to 7 bases and at J to 2 bases, leaving 8 bases not matched to a gene. The CDR3 runs to 14 residues. CDR3 residues: CASTKWDSPYEQYF. CDR3 sequence (DNA): TGTGCCAGCACCAAATGGGACAGCCCCTACGAGCAGTACTTC.

The chain couples TRBV7-2 to TRBJ2-7, with 7 bases matching TRBD1. Germline V gene data show CDR1 as SGHTA and CDR2 as FQGNSA. CDR3 length: 14 residues. Trimming at V came to 5 bases and at J to 2 bases, leaving 6 bases not matched to a gene. CDR3 DNA sequence: TGTGCCAGCAGCGGGACAGCCTTTCCCTACGAGCAGTACTTC. The encoded protein is CASSGTAFPYEQYF.

This clone has a single count. This rearrangement joins TRBV5-6 to TRBJ2-5, with D possibly TRBD2 on 5 matching bases. The J call may be incorrect, as the DNA end agrees better with TRBJ2-7. This CDR3 region has 15 residues. Looked up from germline, CDR1 is SGHDT and CDR2 is YYEEEE. This CDR3 is CASSYSGGPRSEQYF. The CDR3 DNA is TGTGCCAGCAGCTATTCTGGAGGCCCGAGGTCCGAGCAGTACTTC.

The chain combines TRBV5-4 with TRBJ2-1, with 11 bases matching TRBD2. Trimming at V came to 2 bases and at J to 8 bases, leaving 6 bases not matched to a gene. CDR1 and CDR2 from the germline V gene are SGHNT and YYREEE (reference sequence). This CDR3 is built from 15 residues. CDR3 in DNA: TGTGCCAGCAGCTTCAAACTAGCGGGAGTCGATGAGCAGTTCTTC. It encodes CASSFKLAGVDEQFF.

This sequence joins TRBV5-1 and TRBJ2-1, with 10 bases identical to TRBD2. This CDR3 comprises 15 residues. The V gene's germline CDR1 is SGHRS and CDR2 YFSETQ. The V segment lost 0 bases and the J segment 7 bases; nucleotides outside the gene matches: 4. This chain's CDR3 is CASSLGASGGNEQFF. The CDR3 DNA reads TGCGCCAGCAGCTTGGGGGCTAGCGGGGGAAATGAGCAGTTCTTC.

The V gene is TRBV18, the J gene TRBJ1-2; 7 nucleotides agree with TRBD1. The germline V gene has CDR1 KGHSH and CDR2 LQKENI. J gave up 4 bases and V 5 bases, and 7 bases lay outside the gene matches. The CDR3 extends over 14 amino acids. CDR3 bases: TGTGCCAGCTCATCCTCGACAGGGAGCTATGGCTACACCTTC. Residues: CASSSSTGSYGYTF.